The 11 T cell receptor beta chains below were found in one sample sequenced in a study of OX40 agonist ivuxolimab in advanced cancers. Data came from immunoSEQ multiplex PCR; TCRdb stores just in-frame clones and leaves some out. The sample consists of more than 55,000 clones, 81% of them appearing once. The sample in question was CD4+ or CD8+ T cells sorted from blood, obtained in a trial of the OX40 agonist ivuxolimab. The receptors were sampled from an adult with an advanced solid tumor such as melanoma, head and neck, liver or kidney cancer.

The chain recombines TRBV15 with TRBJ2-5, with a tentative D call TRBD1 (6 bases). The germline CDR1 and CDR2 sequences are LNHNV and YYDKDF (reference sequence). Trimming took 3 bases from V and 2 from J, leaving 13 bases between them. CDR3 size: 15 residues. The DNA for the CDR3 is TGTGCCACCAGCAGTGATACGACAGGACAAGAGACCCAGTACTTC. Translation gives CATSSDTTGQETQYF.

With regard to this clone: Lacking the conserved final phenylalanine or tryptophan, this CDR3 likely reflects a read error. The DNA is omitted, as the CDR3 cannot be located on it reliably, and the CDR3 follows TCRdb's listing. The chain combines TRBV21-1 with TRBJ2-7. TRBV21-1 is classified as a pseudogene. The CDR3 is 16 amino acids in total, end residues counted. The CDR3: CASPTEGRDRVYEQYL.

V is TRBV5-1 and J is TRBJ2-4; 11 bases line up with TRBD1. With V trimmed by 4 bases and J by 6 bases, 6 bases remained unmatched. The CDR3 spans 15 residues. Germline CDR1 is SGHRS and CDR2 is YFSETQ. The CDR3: CASSIQGQGANIQYF. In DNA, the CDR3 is TGCGCCAGCAGCATACAAGGACAGGGGGCAAACATTCAGTACTTC.

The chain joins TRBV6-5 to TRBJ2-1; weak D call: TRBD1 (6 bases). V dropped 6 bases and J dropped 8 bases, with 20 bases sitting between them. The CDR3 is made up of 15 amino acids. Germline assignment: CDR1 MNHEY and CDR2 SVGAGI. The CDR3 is CASRSPGQVLYEQFF. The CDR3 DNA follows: TGTGCCAGCAGAAGTCCGGGACAAGTCCTTTATGAGCAGTTCTTC.

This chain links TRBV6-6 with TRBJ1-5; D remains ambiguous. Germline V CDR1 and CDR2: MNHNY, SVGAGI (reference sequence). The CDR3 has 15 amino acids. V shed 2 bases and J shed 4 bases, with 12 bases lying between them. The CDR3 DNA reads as TGTGCCAGCAGTTACGGAGTGGGGATAAATCAGCCCCAGCATTTT. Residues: CASSYGVGINQPQHF.

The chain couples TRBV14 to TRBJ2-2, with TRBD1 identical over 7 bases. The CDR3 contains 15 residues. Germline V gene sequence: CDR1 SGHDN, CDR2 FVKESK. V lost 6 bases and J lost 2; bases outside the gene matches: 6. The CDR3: CASRAVGGNTGELFF. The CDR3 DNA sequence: TGTGCCAGCAGGGCAGTAGGGGGCAACACCGGGGAGCTGTTTTTT.

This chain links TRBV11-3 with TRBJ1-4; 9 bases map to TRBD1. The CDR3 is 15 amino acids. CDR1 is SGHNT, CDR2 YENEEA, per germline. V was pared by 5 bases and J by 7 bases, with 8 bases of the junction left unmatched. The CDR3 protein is CASSLTQGAVEKLFF. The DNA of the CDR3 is TGTGCCAGCAGCCTTACACAGGGGGCGGTTGAAAAACTGTTTTTT.

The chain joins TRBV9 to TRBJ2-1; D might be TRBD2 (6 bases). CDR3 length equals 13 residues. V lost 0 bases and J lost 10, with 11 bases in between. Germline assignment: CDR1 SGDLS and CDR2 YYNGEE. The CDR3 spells CASSVATGGEQFF. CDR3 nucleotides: TGTGCCAGCAGCGTAGCTACTGGAGGGGAGCAGTTCTTC.

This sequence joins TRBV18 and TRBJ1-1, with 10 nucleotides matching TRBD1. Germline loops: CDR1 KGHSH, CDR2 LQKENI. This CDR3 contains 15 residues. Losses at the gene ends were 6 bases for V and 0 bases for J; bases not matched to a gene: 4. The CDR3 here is CASSPGQGVNTEAFF. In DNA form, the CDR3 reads TGTGCCAGCTCCCCCGGACAGGGGGTGAACACTGAAGCTTTCTTT.

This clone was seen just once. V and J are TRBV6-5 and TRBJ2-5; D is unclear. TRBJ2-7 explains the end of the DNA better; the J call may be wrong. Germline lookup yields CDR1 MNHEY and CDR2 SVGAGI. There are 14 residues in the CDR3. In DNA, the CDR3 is TGTGCCAGCAGAAGAACAGCGTCCTCCTACGAGCAGTACTTC. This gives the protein CASRRTASSYEQYF.

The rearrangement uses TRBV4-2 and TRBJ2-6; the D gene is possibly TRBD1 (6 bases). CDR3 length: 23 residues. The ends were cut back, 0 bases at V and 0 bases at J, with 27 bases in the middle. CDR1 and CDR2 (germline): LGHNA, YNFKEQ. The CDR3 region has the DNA TGTGCCAGCAGCCAAGATCTTTTCGGCTCACCGGGACACCAAGGCTCTGGGGCCAACGTCCTGACTTTC. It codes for CASSQDLFGSPGHQGSGANVLTF.